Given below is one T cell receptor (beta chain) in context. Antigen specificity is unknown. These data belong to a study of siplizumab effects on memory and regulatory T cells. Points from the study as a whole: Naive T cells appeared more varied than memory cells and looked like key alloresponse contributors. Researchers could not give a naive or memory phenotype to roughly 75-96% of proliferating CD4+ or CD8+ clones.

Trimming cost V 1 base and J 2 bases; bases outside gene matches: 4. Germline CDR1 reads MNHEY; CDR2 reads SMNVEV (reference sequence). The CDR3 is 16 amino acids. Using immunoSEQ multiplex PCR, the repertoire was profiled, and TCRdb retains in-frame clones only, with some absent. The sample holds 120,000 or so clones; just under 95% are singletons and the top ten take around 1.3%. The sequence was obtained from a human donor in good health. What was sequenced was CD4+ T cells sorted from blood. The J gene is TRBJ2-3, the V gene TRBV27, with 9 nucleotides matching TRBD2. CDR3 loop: CASSLWLAGTTDTQYF. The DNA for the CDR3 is TGTGCCAGCAGTTTATGGCTAGCGGGAACCACAGATACGCAGTATTTT.